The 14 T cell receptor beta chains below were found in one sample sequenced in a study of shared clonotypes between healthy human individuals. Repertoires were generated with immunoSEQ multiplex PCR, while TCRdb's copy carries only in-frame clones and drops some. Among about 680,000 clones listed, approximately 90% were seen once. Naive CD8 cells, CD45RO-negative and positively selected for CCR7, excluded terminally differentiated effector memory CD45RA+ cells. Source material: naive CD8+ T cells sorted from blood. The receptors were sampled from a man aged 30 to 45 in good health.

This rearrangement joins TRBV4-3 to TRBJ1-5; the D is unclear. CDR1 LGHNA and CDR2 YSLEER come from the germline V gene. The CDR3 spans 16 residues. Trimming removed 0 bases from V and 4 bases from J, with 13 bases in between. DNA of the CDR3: TGCGCCAGCAGCCAAGATAGGCGAACAGAGAATCAGCCCCAGCATTTT. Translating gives CASSQDRRTENQPQHF.

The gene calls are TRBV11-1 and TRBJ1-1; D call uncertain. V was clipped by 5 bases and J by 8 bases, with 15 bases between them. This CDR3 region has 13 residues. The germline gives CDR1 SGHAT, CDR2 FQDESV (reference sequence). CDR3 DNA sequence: TGTGCCAGCAGCCCCCGACAACGTACCGAAGCTTTCTTT. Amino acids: CASSPRQRTEAFF.

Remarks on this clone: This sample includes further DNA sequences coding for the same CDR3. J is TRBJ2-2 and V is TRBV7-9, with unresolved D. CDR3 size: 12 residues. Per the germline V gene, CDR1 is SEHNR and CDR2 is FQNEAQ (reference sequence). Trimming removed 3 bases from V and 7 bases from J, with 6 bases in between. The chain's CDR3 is CASSLGVGELFF. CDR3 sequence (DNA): TGTGCCAGCAGCTTGGGCGTCGGGGAGCTGTTTTTT.

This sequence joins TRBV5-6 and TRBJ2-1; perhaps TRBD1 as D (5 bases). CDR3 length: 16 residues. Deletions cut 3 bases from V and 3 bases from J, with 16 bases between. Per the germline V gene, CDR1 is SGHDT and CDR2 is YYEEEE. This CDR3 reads CASSWGSGPFYNEQFF. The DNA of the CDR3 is TGTGCCAGCAGCTGGGGATCAGGGCCTTTCTACAATGAGCAGTTCTTC.

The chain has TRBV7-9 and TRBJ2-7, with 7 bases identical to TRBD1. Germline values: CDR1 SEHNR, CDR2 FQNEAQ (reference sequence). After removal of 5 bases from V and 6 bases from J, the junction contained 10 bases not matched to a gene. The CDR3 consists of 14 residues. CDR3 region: CASSPSGTAGEQYF. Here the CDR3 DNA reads TGTGCCAGCAGCCCATCCGGGACAGCAGGCGAGCAGTACTTC.

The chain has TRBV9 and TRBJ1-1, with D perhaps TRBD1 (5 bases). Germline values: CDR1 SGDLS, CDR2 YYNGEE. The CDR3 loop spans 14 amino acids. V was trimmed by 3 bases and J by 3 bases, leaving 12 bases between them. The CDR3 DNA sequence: TGTGCCAGCAGCGCCCCCCGAGGGGACACTGAAGCTTTCTTT. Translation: CASSAPRGDTEAFF. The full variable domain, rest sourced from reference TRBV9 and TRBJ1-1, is DSGVTQTPKHLITATGQRVTLRCSPRSGDLSVYWYQQSLDQGLQFLIQYYNGEERAKGNILERFSAQQFPDLHSELNLSSLELGDSALYFCASSAPRGDTEAFFGQGTRLTVV.

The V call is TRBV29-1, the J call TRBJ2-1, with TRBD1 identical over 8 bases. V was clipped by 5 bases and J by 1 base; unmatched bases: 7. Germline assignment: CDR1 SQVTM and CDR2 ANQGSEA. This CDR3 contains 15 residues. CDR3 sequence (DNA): TGCAGCGTTCCTCAGGGGGCAGCGTCCTACAATGAGCAGTTCTTC. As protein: CSVPQGAASYNEQFF.

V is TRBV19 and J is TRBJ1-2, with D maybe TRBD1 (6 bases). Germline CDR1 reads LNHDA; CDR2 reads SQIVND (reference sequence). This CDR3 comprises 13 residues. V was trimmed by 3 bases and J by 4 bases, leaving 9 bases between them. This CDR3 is CASSMGHLYGYTF. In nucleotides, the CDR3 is TGTGCCAGTAGTATGGGACACCTCTATGGCTACACCTTC.

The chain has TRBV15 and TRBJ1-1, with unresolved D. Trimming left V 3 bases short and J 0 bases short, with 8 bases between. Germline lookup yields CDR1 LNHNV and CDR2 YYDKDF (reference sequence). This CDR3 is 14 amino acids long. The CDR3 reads CATSSRGMNTEAFF. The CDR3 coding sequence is TGTGCCACCAGCAGTCGGGGAATGAACACTGAAGCTTTCTTT. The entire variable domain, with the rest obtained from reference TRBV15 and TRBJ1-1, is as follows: DAMVIQNPRYQVTQFGKPVTLSCSQTLNHNVMYWYQQKSSQAPKLLFHYYDKDFNNEADTPDNFQSRRPNTSFCFLDIRSPGLGDTAMYLCATSSRGMNTEAFFGQGTRLTVV.

The CDR3 loop reads CASSLDSLNQPQHF. For the CDR3, the DNA is TGTGCCAGCAGTTTGGACAGCTTGAATCAGCCCCAGCATTTT. V usage is TRBV28 and J usage is TRBJ1-5; D is possibly TRBD1 (6 bases). Deletions cut 3 bases from V and 4 bases from J, with 10 bases between. The CDR3 runs 14 residues. Germline CDR1 is MDHEN and CDR2 is SYDVKM.

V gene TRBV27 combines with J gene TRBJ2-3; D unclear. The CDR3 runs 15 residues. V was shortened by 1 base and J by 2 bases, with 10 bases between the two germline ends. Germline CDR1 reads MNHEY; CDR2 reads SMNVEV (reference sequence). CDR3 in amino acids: CASSLLSRSTDTQYF. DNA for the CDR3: TGTGCCAGCAGTTTATTAAGCAGGTCCACAGATACGCAGTATTTT.

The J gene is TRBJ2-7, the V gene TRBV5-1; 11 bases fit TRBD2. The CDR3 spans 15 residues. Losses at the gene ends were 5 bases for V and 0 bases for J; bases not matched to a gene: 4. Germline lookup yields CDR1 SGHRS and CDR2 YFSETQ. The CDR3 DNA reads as TGCGCCAGCAGACTGGGACTAGCGGCCTCCTACGAGCAGTACTTC. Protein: CASRLGLAASYEQYF.

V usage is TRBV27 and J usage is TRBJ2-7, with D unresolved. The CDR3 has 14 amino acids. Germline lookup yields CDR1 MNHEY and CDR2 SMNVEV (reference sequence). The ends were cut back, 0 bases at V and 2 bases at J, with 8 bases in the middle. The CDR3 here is CASSLSGSAYEQYF. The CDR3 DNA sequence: TGTGCCAGCAGTTTATCGGGTTCCGCCTACGAGCAGTACTTC.

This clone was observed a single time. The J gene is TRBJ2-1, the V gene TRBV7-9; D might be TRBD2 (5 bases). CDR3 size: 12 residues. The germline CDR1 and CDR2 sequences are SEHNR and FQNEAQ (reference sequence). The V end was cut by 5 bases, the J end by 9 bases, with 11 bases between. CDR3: CASSGGVAEQFF. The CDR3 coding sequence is TGTGCCAGCAGCGGAGGAGTGGCTGAGCAGTTCTTC.